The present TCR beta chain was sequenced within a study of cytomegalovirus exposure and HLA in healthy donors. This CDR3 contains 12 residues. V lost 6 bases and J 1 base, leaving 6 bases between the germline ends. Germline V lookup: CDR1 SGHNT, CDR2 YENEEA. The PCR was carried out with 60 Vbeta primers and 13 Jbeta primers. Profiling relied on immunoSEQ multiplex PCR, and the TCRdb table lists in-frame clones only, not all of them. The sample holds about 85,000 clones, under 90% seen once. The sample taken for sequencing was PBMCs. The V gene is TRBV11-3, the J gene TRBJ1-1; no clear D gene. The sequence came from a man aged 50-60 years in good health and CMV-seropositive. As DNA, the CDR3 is TGTGCCAGCAGTCGGTCGAACACTGAAGCTTTCTTT. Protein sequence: CASSRSNTEAFF.